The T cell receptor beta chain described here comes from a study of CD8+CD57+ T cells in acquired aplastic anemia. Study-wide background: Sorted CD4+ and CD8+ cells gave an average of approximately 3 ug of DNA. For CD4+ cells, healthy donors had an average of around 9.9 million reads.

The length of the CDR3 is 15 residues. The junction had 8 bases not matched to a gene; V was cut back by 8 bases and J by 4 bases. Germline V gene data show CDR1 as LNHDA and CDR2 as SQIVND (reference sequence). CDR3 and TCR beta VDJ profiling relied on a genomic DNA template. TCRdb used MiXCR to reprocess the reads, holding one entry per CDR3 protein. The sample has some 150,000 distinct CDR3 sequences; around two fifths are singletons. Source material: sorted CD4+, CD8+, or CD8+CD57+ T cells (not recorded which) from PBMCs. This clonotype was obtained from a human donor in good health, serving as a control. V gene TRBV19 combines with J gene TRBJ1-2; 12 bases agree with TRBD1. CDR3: CASSWGTGGLYGYTF. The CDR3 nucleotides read TGTGCCAGTTCGTGGGGGACAGGGGGCCTCTATGGCTACACCTTC.